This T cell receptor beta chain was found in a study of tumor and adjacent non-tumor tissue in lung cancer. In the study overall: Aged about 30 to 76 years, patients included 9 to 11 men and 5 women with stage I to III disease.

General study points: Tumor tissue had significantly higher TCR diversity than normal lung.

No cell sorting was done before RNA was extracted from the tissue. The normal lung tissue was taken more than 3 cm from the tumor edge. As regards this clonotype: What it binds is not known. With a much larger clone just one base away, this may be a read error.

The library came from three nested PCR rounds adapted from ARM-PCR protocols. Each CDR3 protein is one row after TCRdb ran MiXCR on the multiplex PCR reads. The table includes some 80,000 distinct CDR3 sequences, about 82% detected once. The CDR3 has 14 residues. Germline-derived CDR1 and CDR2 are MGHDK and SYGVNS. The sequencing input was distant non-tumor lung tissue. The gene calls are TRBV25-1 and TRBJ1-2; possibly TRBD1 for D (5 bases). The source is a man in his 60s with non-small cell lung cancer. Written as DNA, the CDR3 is TGTGTCAGCAGTGAAGGGGCCGGACTATATGGCTACACCTTC. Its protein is CVSSEGAGLYGYTF.